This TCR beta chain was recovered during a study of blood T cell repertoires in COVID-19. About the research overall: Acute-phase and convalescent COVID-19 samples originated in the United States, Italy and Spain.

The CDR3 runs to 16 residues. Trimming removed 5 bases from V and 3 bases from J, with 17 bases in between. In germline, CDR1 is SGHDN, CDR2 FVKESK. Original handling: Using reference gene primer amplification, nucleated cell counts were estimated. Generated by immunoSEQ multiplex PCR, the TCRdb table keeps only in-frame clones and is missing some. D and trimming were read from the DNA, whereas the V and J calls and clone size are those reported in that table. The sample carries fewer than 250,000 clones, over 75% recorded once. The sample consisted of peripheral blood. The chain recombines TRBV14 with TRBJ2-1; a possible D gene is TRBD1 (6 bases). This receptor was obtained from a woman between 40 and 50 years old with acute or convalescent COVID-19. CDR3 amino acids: CASSRFRGQHYNEQFF. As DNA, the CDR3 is TGTGCCAGCAGCAGGTTCAGGGGCCAACACTACAATGAGCAGTTCTTC.